The 12 T cell receptor beta chains below come from one sample, sequenced in a study of somatic mutations in cytotoxic T cells in rheumatoid arthritis. Generated by immunoSEQ multiplex PCR, the TCRdb table keeps only in-frame clones and is missing some. The profile covers roughly 30,000 clones, with roughly four fifths appearing a single time and around 8.2% taken by the ten largest. The source material was CD8+ T cells sorted from blood. Receptors were obtained from an adult with rheumatoid arthritis.

The chain combines TRBV5-4 with TRBJ1-2; 11 bases line up with TRBD1. Germline V CDR1 and CDR2: SGHNT, YYREEE (reference sequence). CDR3 length equals 15 residues. Trimming removed 4 bases from V and 4 bases from J; junction bases left unmatched: 6. The CDR3 DNA reads as TGTGCCAGCAGCCCGGACAGGGGGCTAGGCTATGGCTACACCTTC. As protein: CASSPDRGLGYGYTF. Full variable domain (outside the CDR3, taken from reference TRBV5-4 and TRBJ1-2): ETGVTQSPTHLIKTRGQQVTLRCSSQSGHNTVSWYQQALGQGPQFIFQYYREEENGRGNFPPRFSGLQFPNYSSELNVNALELDDSALYLCASSPDRGLGYGYTFGSGTRLTVV.

This chain uses TRBV9 with TRBJ2-3; a possible D gene is TRBD1 (5 bases). CDR3 length equals 14 residues. V gave up 4 bases and J gave up 2 bases, with 11 bases separating them. Per the germline V gene, CDR1 is SGDLS and CDR2 is YYNGEE. The CDR3 sequence is CASSPDSDTDTQYF. For the CDR3, the DNA is TGTGCCAGCAGCCCAGACAGTGACACAGATACGCAGTATTTT. Using reference TRBV9 and TRBJ2-3 for the parts outside the CDR3, the full variable domain is DSGVTQTPKHLITATGQRVTLRCSPRSGDLSVYWYQQSLDQGLQFLIQYYNGEERAKGNILERFSAQQFPDLHSELNLSSLELGDSALYFCASSPDSDTDTQYFGPGTRLTVL.

V and J are TRBV14 and TRBJ2-6; TRBD1 aligns across 7 bases. Trimming at V came to 2 bases and at J to 0 bases, leaving 10 bases not matched to a gene. Germline V lookup: CDR1 SGHDN, CDR2 FVKESK. The CDR3 runs to 19 residues. The CDR3 loop is CASSQHVGQALSGANVLTF. In nucleotides, the CDR3 is TGTGCCAGCAGCCAACACGTAGGACAGGCGCTCTCTGGGGCCAACGTCCTGACTTTC.

The chain couples TRBV9 to TRBJ2-2, with D possibly being TRBD2 (7 bases). The V and J ends lost 0 bases and 5 bases respectively, with 17 bases between them. The length of the CDR3 is 17 residues. CDR1 is SGDLS, CDR2 YYNGEE, per germline. The CDR3 protein is CASSVGGRGPVTGELFF. CDR3 in DNA: TGTGCCAGCAGCGTAGGGGGGCGGGGGCCGGTGACCGGGGAGCTGTTTTTT.

The chain employs TRBV7-6 and TRBJ1-1; tentatively, D is TRBD1 (6 bases). The CDR3 is 18 amino acids. The V end was cut by 2 bases, the J end by 0 bases, with 19 bases between. Germline V gives CDR1 SGHVS, CDR2 FNYEAQ. The CDR3 sequence: CASSLSYRAGGMNTEAFF. The CDR3 DNA follows: TGTGCCAGCAGCTTAAGTTACAGGGCTGGGGGTATGAACACTGAAGCTTTCTTT.

The rearrangement uses TRBV15 and TRBJ1-5; D perhaps matches TRBD1 (6 bases). CDR3 length: 16 amino acids. V was pared by 0 bases and J by 7 bases, with 16 bases between. In germline, CDR1 is LNHNV, CDR2 YYDKDF (reference sequence). CDR3 bases: TGTGCCACCAGCAGAGACACCGCGGGGGCACGGCAGCCCCAGCATTTT. Encoded protein: CATSRDTAGARQPQHF.

This clone was found once. The CDR3 sequence: CSVESVSYNEQFF. DNA of the CDR3: TGCAGCGTTGAGTCAGTCTCCTACAATGAGCAGTTCTTC. The V gene is TRBV29-1, the J gene TRBJ2-1, with D hard to call. V was shortened by 3 bases and J by 0 bases, with 6 bases between the two germline ends. The CDR3 contains 13 residues. The germline V gene has CDR1 SQVTM and CDR2 ANQGSEA.

The J gene is TRBJ2-3, the V gene TRBV27; 7 nucleotides match TRBD2. CDR3 length equals 17 residues. Looked up from germline, CDR1 is MNHEY and CDR2 is SMNVEV (reference sequence). With 3 bases clipped from V and 1 base from J, the junction kept 10 bases outside the gene matches. The DNA for the CDR3 is TGTGCCAGCAGTTTGGGGGGAGGGCCTCTCGGCACAGATACGCAGTATTTT. Translation gives CASSLGGGPLGTDTQYF.

The V call is TRBV4-1, the J call TRBJ1-1; maybe TRBD1 (6 bases). V lost 1 base and J lost 8, with 11 bases in between. The CDR3 spans 13 residues. Per the germline V gene, CDR1 is MGHRA and CDR2 is YSYEKL. The CDR3 DNA reads TGCGCCAGCAGCCAAGGGACAGACCTAGAAGCTTTCTTT. As protein: CASSQGTDLEAFF.

This chain uses TRBV5-3 with TRBJ1-2; D ambiguous. TRBV5-3 is marked as an open reading frame, function uncertain. The V end lost 0 bases, the J end lost 0 bases, and 3 bases lay between the germline ends. The CDR3 runs 13 residues. The CDR3 DNA reads as TGTGCCAGAAGCTTGGCCACTAACTATGGCTACACCTTC. As protein: CARSLATNYGYTF.

CDR3 coding DNA: TGTGCCAGCAGTTTAAAGGGCAGATACTATGGCTACACCTTC. It codes for CASSLKGRYYGYTF. The chain has TRBV28 and TRBJ1-2; unclear D gene. Germline V gene sequence: CDR1 MDHEN, CDR2 SYDVKM. The V and J ends lost 2 bases and 3 bases respectively, with 10 bases between them. The CDR3 consists of 14 residues.

J is TRBJ2-2 and V is TRBV10-3, with D perhaps TRBD2 (5 bases). The CDR3 covers 17 residues. Germline CDR1 ENHRY, CDR2 SYGVKD. V was pared by 1 base and J by 2 bases, with 14 bases between. The chain's CDR3 is CAISELKGSGNTGELFF. The CDR3 region has the DNA TGTGCCATCAGTGAGTTGAAGGGAAGCGGTAACACCGGGGAGCTGTTTTTT.